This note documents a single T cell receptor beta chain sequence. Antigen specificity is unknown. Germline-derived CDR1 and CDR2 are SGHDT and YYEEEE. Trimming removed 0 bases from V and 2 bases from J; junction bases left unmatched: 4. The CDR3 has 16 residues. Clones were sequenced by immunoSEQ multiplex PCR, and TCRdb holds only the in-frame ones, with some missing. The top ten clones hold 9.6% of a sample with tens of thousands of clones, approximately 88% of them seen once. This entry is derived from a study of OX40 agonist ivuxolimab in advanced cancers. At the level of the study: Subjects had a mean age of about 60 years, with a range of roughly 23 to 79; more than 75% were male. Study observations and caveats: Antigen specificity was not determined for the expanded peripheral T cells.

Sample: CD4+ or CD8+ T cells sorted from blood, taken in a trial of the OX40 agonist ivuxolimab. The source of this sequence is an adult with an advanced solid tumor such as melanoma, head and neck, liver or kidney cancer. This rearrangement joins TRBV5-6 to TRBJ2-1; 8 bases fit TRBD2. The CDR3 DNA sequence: TGTGCCAGCAGCTTGGCCAGCGGGAGCACCTACAATGAGCAGTTCTTC. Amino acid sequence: CASSLASGSTYNEQFF.